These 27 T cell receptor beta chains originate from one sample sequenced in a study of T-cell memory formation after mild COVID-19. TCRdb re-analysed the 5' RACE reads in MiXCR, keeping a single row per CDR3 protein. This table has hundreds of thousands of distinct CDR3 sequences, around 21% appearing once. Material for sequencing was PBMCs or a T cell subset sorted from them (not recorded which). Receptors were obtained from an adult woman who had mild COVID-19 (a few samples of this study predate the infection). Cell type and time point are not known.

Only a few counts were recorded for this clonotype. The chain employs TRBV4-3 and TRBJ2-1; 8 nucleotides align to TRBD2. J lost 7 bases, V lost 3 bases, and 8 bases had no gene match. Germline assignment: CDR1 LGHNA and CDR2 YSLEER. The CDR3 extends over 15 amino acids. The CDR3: CASSQGLGQTNEQFF. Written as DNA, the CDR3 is TGCGCCAGCAGCCAGGGACTAGGACAAACGAATGAGCAGTTCTTC.

The CDR3 region has the DNA TGCGCCAGCAGCTTGGCTTCGACAGGGAGGGGCCAAGAGACCCAGTACTTC. Translating gives CASSLASTGRGQETQYF. This sequence joins TRBV5-1 and TRBJ2-5; the D gene could be TRBD1 or TRBD2 (7 bases each). V lost 0 bases to trimming and J lost 1 base, with 16 bases between them. Germline CDR1 SGHRS, CDR2 YFSETQ. The CDR3 is made up of 17 amino acids.

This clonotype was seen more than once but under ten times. In nucleotides, the CDR3 is TGTGCCAGCAGTAAAACAGGGGATGCCAACTATGGCTACACCTTC. Translating it yields CASSKTGDANYGYTF. V gene TRBV5-5 combines with J gene TRBJ1-2; TRBD1 agrees at 7 bases. V shed 5 bases and J 2 bases; nucleotides not matched to a gene: 9. The CDR3 has 15 residues. Germline loops: CDR1 SGHKS, CDR2 YYEKEE (reference sequence).

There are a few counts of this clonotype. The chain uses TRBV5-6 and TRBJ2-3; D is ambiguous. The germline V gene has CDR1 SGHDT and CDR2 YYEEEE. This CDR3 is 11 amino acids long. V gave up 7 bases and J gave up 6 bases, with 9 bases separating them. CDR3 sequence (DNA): TGTGCCAGCGAGAGTGTTGATACGCAGTATTTT. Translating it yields CASESVDTQYF.

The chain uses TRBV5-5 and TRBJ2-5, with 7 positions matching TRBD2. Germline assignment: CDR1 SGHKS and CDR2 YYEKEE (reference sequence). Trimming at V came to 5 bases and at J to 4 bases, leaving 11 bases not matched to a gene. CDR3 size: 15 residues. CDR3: CASRRLGTGGETQYF. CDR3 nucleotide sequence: TGTGCCAGCAGACGATTAGGAACGGGGGGAGAGACCCAGTACTTC.

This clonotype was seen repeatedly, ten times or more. The CDR3 bases are TGTGCCAGCAGTTACGGCGACAGGGAAGCCGCTGAAGCTTTCTTT. Protein: CASSYGDREAAEAFF. The chain recombines TRBV6-5 with TRBJ1-1; the match to TRBD1 covers 7 bases. The CDR3 sequence is 15 residues long. Germline trimming cut 2 bases from V and 6 bases from J; bases unmatched to any gene: 9. Germline CDR1 reads MNHEY; CDR2 reads SVGAGI.

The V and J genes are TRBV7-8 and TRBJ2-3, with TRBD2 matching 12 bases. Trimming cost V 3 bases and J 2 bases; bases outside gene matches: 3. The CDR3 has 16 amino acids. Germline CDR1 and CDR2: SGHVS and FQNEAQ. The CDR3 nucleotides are TGTGCCAGCAGCTTTGGACTAGCGGGACCCACAGATACGCAGTATTTT. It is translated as CASSFGLAGPTDTQYF.

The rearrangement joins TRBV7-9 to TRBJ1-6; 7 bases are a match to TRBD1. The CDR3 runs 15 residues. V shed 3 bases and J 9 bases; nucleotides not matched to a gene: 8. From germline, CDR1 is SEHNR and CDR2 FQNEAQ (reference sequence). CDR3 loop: CASSFQGGMASPLHF. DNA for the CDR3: TGTGCCAGCAGCTTCCAGGGGGGGATGGCTTCACCCCTCCACTTT.

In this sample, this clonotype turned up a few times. CDR3 amino acids: CASSLVSSRGYGNTIYF. The DNA for the CDR3 is TGTGCCAGCAGCTTAGTTTCTAGTCGGGGATACGGAAACACCATATATTTT. The chain uses TRBV7-2 and TRBJ1-3; no definite D call. CDR1 is SGHTA, CDR2 FQGNSA, per germline. The CDR3 has 17 amino acids. The germline V and J ends were trimmed by 1 base and 4 bases, with 17 bases remaining between them.

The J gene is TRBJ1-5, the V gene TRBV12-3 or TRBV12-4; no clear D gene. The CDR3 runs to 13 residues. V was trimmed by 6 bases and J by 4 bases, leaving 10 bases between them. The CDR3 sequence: CASSRRENQPQHF. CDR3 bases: TGTGCCAGCAGCCGCCGGGAGAATCAGCCCCAGCATTTT.

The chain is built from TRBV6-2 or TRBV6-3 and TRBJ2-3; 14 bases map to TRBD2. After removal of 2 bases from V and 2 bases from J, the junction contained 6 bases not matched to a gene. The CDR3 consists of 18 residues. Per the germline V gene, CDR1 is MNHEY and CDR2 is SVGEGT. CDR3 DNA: TGTGCCAGCAGTTACGGGACTAGCGGGAGCTTGTACACAGATACGCAGTATTTT. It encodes CASSYGTSGSLYTDTQYF.

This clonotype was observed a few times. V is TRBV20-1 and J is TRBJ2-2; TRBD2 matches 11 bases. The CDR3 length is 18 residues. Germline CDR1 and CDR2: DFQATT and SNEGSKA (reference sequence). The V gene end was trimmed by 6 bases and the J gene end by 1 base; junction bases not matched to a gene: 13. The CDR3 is CSAQSSGGITWNTGELFF. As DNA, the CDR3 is TGCAGTGCGCAGTCTAGCGGGGGGATCACTTGGAACACCGGGGAGCTGTTTTTT.

CDR3 region: CASQTSGRTSTDTQYF. DNA of the CDR3: TGTGCCAGTCAGACTAGCGGGCGAACTAGCACAGATACGCAGTATTTT. The chain uses TRBV6-6 and TRBJ2-3, with 10 bases matching TRBD2. CDR3 length: 16 residues. The V segment lost 9 bases and the J segment 0 bases; nucleotides outside the gene matches: 9. CDR1 MNHNY and CDR2 SVGAGI come from the germline V gene (reference sequence).

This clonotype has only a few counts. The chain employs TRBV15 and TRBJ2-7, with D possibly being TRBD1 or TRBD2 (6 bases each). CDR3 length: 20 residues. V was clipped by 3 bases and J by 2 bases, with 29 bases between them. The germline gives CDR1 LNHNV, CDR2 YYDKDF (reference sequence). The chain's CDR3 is CATSSLPGETGFPQAYEQYF. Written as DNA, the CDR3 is TGTGCCACCAGCAGCCTCCCGGGGGAGACAGGTTTTCCCCAAGCCTACGAGCAGTACTTC.

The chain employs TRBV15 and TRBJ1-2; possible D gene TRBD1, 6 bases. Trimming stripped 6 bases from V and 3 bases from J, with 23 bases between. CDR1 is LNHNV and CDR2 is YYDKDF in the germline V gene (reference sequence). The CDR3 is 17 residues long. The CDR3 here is CATSRGLPSAGDYGYTF. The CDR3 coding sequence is TGTGCCACCAGTAGGGGTTTACCTTCGGCAGGGGACTATGGCTACACCTTC.

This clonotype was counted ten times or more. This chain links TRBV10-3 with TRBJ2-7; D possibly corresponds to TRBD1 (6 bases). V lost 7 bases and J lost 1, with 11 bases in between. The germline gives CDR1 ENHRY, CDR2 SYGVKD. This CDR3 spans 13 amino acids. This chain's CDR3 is CAITGEYSYEQYF. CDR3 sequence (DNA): TGTGCCATCACAGGGGAATATTCCTACGAGCAGTACTTC.

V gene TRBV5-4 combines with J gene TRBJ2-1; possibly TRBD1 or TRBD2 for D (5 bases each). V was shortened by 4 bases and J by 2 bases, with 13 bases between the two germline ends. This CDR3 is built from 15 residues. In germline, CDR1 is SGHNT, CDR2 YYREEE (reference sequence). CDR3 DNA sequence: TGTGCCAGCAGCCCAGACAGCGGCGCCTACAATGAGCAGTTCTTC. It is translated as CASSPDSGAYNEQFF.

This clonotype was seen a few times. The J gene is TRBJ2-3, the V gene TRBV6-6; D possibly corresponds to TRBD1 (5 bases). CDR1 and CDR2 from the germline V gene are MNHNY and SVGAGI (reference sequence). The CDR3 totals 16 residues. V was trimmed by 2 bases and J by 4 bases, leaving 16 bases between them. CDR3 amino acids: CASSYLGQSAADTQYF. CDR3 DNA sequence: TGTGCCAGCAGTTACCTGGGGCAATCGGCAGCAGATACGCAGTATTTT.

The chain's CDR3 is CASSLKHGDEQFF. CDR3 coding DNA: TGTGCCAGCAGCTTAAAACACGGCGATGAGCAGTTCTTC. The chain employs TRBV12-3 or TRBV12-4 and TRBJ2-1; D is unresolved. There are 13 residues in the CDR3. V was trimmed by 6 bases and J by 8 bases, leaving 14 bases between them.

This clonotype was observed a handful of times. The CDR3 DNA is TGCAGCGTTGCAGAAGCGGGAGTAGGCACAGATACGCAGTATTTT. As protein: CSVAEAGVGTDTQYF. This rearrangement joins TRBV29-1 to TRBJ2-3; 8 bases are a match to TRBD2. Losses at the gene ends were 4 bases for V and 1 base for J; bases not matched to a gene: 7. The CDR3 covers 15 residues. In germline, CDR1 is SQVTM, CDR2 ANQGSEA.

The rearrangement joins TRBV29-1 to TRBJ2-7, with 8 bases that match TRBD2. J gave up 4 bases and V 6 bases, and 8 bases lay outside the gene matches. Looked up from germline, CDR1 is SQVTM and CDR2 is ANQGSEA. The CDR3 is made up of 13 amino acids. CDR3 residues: CSVPSGSGYEQYF. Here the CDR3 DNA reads TGCAGCGTACCCAGCGGGAGTGGATACGAGCAGTACTTC.

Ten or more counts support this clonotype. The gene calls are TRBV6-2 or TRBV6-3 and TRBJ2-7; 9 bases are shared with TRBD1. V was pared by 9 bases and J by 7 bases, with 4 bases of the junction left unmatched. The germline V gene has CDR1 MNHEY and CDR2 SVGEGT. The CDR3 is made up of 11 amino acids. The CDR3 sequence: CASGTGFEQYF. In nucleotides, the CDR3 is TGTGCCAGTGGGACAGGGTTTGAGCAGTACTTC.

The CDR3 reads CASSYARGEKLFF. The DNA for the CDR3 is TGTGCCAGCAGTTACGCTCGGGGGGAAAAACTGTTTTTT. This chain uses TRBV6-5 with TRBJ1-4; a weak D match, TRBD1 (5 bases). Between the trimmed V and J ends, which lost 2 bases and 8 bases, there was a span of 9 bases. The germline CDR1 and CDR2 sequences are MNHEY and SVGAGI. The CDR3 consists of 13 residues.

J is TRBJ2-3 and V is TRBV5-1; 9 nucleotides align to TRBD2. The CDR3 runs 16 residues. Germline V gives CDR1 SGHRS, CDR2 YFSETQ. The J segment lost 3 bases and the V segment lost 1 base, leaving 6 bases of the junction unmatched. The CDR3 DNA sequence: TGCGCCAGCAGCTTGACTAGCGGGTGGAGGACAGATACGCAGTATTTT. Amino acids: CASSLTSGWRTDTQYF.

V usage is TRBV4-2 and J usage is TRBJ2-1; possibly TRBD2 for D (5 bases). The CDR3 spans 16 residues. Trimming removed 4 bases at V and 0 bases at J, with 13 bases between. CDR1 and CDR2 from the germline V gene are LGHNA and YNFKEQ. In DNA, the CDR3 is TGTGCCAGCAGCCCGAGTCGACTATCCTCCTACAATGAGCAGTTCTTC. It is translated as CASSPSRLSSYNEQFF.

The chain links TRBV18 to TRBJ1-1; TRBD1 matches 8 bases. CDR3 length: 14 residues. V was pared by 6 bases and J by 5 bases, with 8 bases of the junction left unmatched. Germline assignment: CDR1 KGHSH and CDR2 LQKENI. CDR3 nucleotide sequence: TGTGCCAGCTCTTATCAGGGGGCTCGAACTGAAGCTTTCTTT. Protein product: CASSYQGARTEAFF.

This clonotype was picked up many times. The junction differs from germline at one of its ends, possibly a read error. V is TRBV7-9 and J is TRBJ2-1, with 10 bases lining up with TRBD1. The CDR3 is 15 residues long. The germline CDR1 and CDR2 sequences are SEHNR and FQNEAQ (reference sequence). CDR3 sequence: CASSSGQGPYNEQFF. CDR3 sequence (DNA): TGCGCCAGCAGCTCGGGACAGGGGCCCTACAATGAGCAGTTCTTC. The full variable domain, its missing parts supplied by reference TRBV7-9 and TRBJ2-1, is DTGVSQNPRHKITKRGQNVTFRCDPISEHNRLYWYRQTLGQGPEFLTYFQNEAQLEKSRLLSDRFSAERPKGSFSTLEIQRTEQGDSAMYLCASSSGQGPYNEQFFGPGTRLTVL.